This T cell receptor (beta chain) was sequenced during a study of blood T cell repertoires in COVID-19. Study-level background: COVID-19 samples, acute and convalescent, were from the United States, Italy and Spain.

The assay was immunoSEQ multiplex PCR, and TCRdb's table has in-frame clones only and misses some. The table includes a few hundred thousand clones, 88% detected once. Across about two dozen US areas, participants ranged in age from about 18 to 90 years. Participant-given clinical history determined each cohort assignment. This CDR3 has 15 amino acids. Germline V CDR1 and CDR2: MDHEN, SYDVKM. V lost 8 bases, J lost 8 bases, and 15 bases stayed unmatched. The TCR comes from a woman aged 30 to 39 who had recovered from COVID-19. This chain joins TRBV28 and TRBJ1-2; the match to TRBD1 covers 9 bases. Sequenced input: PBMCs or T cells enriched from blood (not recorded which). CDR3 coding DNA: TGTGCCAGCTGGGGACAGGGTCTTATTATCTGGGGCTACACCTTC. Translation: CASWGQGLIIWGYTF.